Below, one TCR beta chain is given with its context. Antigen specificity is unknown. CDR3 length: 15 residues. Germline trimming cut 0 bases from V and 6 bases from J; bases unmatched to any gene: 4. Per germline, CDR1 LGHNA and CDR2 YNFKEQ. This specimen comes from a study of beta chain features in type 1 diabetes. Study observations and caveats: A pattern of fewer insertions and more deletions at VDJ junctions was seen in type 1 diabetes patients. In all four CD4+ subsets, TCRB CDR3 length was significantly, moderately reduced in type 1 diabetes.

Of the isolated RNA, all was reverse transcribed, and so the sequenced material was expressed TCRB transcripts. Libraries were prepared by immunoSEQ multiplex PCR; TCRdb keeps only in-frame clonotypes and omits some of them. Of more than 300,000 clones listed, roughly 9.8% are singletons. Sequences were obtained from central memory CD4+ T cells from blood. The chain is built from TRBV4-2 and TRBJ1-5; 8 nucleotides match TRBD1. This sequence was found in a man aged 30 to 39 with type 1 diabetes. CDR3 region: CASSQDGQGAQPQHF. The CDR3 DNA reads TGTGCCAGCAGCCAAGACGGTCAGGGGGCTCAGCCCCAGCATTTT.